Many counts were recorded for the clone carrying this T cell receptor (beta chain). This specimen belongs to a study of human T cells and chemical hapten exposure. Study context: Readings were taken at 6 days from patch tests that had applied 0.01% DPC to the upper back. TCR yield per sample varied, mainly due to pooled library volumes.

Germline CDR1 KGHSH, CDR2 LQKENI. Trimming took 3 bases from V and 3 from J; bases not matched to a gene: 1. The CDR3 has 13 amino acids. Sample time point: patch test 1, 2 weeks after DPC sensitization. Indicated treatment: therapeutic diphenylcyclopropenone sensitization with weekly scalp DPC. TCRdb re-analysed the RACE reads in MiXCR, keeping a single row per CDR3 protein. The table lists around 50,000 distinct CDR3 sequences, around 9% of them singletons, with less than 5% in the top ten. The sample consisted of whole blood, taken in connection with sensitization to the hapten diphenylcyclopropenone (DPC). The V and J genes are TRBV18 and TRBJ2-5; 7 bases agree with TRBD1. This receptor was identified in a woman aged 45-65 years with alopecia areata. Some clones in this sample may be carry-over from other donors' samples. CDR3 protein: CASSPGQKETQYF. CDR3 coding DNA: TGTGCCAGCTCACCGGGACAGAAAGAGACCCAGTACTTC.